Listed below are T cell receptor beta chains from one sample, sequenced in a study of monozygotic twins with inflammatory bowel disease. TCRdb reprocessed the 5' RACE reads and stores each CDR3 protein as one record, lacking DNA. Recorded for this sample: 440,000 or so distinct CDR3 sequences. The specimen sequenced was blood. Receptors were obtained from a human donor with ulcerative colitis or Crohn's disease, or a healthy co-twin of an affected twin (not recorded which). CDR3s include the opening cysteine and the closing phenylalanine or tryptophan.

>TRBV10-3|TRBJ2-2
CAIGIAGVGTGELFF
>TRBV20-1|TRBJ1-1
CSAPPGGGTEAFF
>TRBV27|TRBJ2-2
CASSSTITTFTGELFF
>TRBV6-1|TRBJ2-7
CASRVRLTGSYEQYF
>TRBV4-1|TRBJ1-2
CASSQRPGALDYTF
>TRBV7-6|TRBJ2-5
CASSTTGGGETQYF
>TRBV3-1|TRBJ2-2
CASSHLAGVAGELFF
>TRBV6-1|TRBJ2-7
CASSGSSNSYEQYF
>TRBV5-4|TRBJ2-1
CASRPGLADRTYNEQFF
>TRBV15|TRBJ1-4
CATSRVPKEKLFF
>TRBV28|TRBJ2-3
CASIDRDTDTQYF
>TRBV4-1|TRBJ2-1
CASSQTWLPDVNEQFF
>TRBV4-1|TRBJ2-7
CASTIRSGVYEQYF
>TRBV5-6|TRBJ2-3
CASSLSTRLAESTDTQYF
>TRBV14|TRBJ2-5
CASSPARGAVETQYF
>TRBV5-1|TRBJ1-1
CASSLEAAGGTEAFF
>TRBV18|TRBJ1-1
CASSPPSHVSKSTEAFF
>TRBV28|TRBJ1-4
CASSSSQATNEKLFF
>TRBV20-1|TRBJ1-4
CSAGGGPKGKLFF
>TRBV11-1|TRBJ2-7
CASSDTGTSANTYSYEQYF
>TRBV5-1|TRBJ2-6
CASSFGTGGVSGANVLTF
>TRBV7-9|TRBJ1-1
CASSRGFRTERTEAFF
>TRBV7-2|TRBJ2-5
CASSLGRGGRETQYF
>TRBV20-1|TRBJ1-5
CSAATGINQPQHF
>TRBV2|TRBJ2-3
CASSESRTDTQYF
>TRBV2|TRBJ1-1
CASRETGLNPEAFF
>TRBV25-1|TRBJ2-1
CASSGQGAYNEQFF
>TRBV10-3|TRBJ2-7
CAISESGQGAGEQYF
>TRBV20-1|TRBJ1-2
CSAPGQGYGYTF
>TRBV28|TRBJ2-3
CASSFPMAGRSDRQYF
>TRBV15|TRBJ2-7
CATSPSGLYEQYF
>TRBV5-1|TRBJ2-7
CASSLTSGGGYEQYF
>TRBV5-1|TRBJ2-2
CASSQGQFTGGLFF
>TRBV29-1|TRBJ2-1
CSATPGTRSEQFF
>TRBV7-9|TRBJ1-3
CASSPGRASGNTIYF
>TRBV12-3/TRBV12-4|TRBJ1-6
CASSTGTGDSPLHF
>TRBV20-1|TRBJ1-2
CSPGQGITSYTF
>TRBV5-1|TRBJ2-7
CASSLTLGLGYEQYF
>TRBV5-1|TRBJ2-1
CASSLWASGQNEQFF
>TRBV18|TRBJ2-2
CASSPQLTGELFF
>TRBV28|TRBJ1-6
CASSPIGGRRNSPLHF
>TRBV4-2|TRBJ1-2
CASSQDITNYGYTF
>TRBV25-1|TRBJ2-7
CASSDARGWDWEQYF
>TRBV5-6|TRBJ1-5
CASSPQGLSQPQHF